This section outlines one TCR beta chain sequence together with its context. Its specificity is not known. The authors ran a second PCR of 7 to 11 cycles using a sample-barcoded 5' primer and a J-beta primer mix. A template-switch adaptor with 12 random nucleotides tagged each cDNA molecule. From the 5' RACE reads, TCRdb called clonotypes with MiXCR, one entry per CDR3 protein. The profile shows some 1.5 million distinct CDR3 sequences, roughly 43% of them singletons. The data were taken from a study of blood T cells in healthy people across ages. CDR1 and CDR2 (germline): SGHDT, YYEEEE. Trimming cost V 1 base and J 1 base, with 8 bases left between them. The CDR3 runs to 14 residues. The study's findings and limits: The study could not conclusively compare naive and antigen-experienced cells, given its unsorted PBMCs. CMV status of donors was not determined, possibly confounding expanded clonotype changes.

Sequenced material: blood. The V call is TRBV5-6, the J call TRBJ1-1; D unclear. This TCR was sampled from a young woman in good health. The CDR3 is CASSLRVWNTEAFF. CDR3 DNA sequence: TGTGCCAGCAGCTTGCGAGTCTGGAACACTGAAGCTTTCTTT.